This TCR beta chain stems from a study of regulatory T cells in long-lasting Graves disease (dated by TCRdb to about 2021). About the full investigation: In the newly diagnosed Graves' disease group, patients had been taking antithyroid drugs for less than 3 months. This study used TCR sequencing and RNA sequencing of peripheral blood to compare persistent Graves' disease patients against newly diagnosed Graves' disease patients. The study was conducted in China and was registered as a clinical trial. A total of about 35 samples underwent TCR sequencing: 13 from persistent and around 20 from newly diagnosed Graves' disease patients.

Including cysteine and phenylalanine, the CDR3 has 12 amino acids. Only CDR3 DNA is held: 36 bases, read in frame from base 1. A distance of 5 bases separates the germline ends of V and J, which lose 0 bases and 6 bases respectively. The CDR1 and CDR2 encoded by the germline V gene are MGHRA and YSYEKL. The protocol used for the library was multiplex PCR. Instrument on record: Illumina HiSeq 4000. To build TCR beta libraries, CDR3 regions were amplified by Arm-PCR using iRepertoire HTBI primers. Before sequencing, the PCR products went through gel purification. Processing in the source paper ran as follows. Across samples, 60 to 70 TRBV and 15 or so TRBJ segments were identified and used for gene usage analysis of CDR3 amino acid clonotypes. COPE and FqMerger were used to merge filtered high-quality paired reads into contigs. Contigs were aligned with BLAST to IMGT TRBV, TRBD and TRBJ reference genes, and CDR3 was defined per IMGT. Highly expanded clones were defined as clonotypes with a frequency above 0.1%. Shannon entropy was used to measure repertoire diversity, and the Gini coefficient was used to measure V-J evenness. A clonotype found in more than one individual was treated as public. TCRdb passed the public sequencing reads through fastp at Q25 and MiXCR, retaining productive beta sequences. Rows merge per CDR3 protein into single entries with the most common DNA and genes. The authors' filters were not applied to this entry. The table for this sample lists around 480,000 distinct CDR3 sequences; about 16% of them were counted only once. 20% to 25% of the sample goes to the ten largest clones.

The time point label here, explained by the study, means: newly diagnosed GD, antithyroid drugs for less than 3 months. For both TCR sequencing and RNA sequencing, RNA was extracted from PBMCs in TRIzol. The diagnosis of Graves' disease followed American Thyroid Association guidelines. Recruitment of patients was carried out at an endocrinology department in Xi'an, China. Each patient gave 9 to 10 milliliters of peripheral blood, collected in an EDTA anticoagulant tube. PBMCs were isolated by Ficoll Paque Plus density gradient separation without further T cell sorting. An Agilent 2100 Bioanalyzer and agarose gel were used to check RNA quality, and a NanoDrop 2000 was used to measure RNA concentration. Paper-wide results and their limitations: Compared with newly diagnosed patients, persistent Graves' disease patients had lower TCR Shannon entropy and fewer highly expanded clones, which suggests clonal expansion. Only peripheral blood was studied, because thyroid tissue, the primary lesion, was inaccessible. Persistent patients shared more public clonotypes among themselves (2,741) than newly diagnosed patients did (about 1,000). Preferential use of TRBV28, TRBJ1-2 and TRBJ2-5 was observed in persistent disease, whereas TRBV20-1 and TRBJ2-1 were favored in newly diagnosed disease. Sequencing and analysis were restricted to the TCR beta chain. As a limitation, the authors acknowledged that the small sample size may reduce accuracy.

A word on this clonotype: Which antigen it targets is not known. No per-base quality is available; no much larger clone lies one base away.

These data were also filed under a second study, of T cells in Graves' hyperthyroidism and ophthalmopathy. From the second report: Graves' hyperthyroidism was defined as stable when no progression to ophthalmopathy occurred over 18 months of follow-up. The hyperthyroidism patients were between 18 and 65 years old and newly diagnosed, with a disease duration of less than 2 months. Exclusion was applied to patients with uncontrolled infections, other autoimmune diseases, pregnancy or lactation. Diagnoses were established on the basis of clinical symptoms, serum thyroxine and TRAb, thyroid ultrasound, and orbital computed tomography. The first round of RT-PCR for the TCR CDR3 was performed with the HTBI primer set and the Qiagen OneStep RT-PCR kit. Most expanded thyroid clonotypes (frequency above 0.001) were also detected in blood, a finding suggesting that blood repertoires may reflect thyroid immune responses. Ophthalmopathy was separated from stable hyperthyroidism by a 13 V-J signature model, with approximately 89% sensitivity and approximately 84% specificity obtained in cross-validation and 80%/75% obtained in testing. During validation, the model predicted progression to ophthalmopathy a median of approximately 7 months ahead of onset, with just under 71% sensitivity and under 85% specificity. To identify distinguishing TCR V-J signatures, a discovery cohort of around 98 patients was used, comprising some 43 with Graves' ophthalmopathy and roughly 60 with stable Graves' hyperthyroidism. Prospective prediction of ophthalmopathy was tested in an independent validation cohort consisting of some 18 hyperthyroidism patients and around 16 patients who later progressed to ophthalmopathy. The 90 or so discovery patients were randomly split 7:3 into training and test sets. In addition, the study compared T-cell repertoires in thyroid tissue and in blood from roughly six Graves' hyperthyroidism patients. Following sampling, methimazole starting at 30 mg daily was given to hyperthyroidism patients, and high-dose intravenous methylprednisolone was given to ophthalmopathy patients. A second multiplex PCR round built the libraries, followed by size selection and purification. Libraries were sequenced paired-end with 100 bp reads on an Illumina HiSeq2000. Raw data were processed with SOAPnuke, discarding reads with adapters, uncalled bases, mean Phred below 15, or no exact constant-primer or identifier match. COPE v1.2.5 was used to merge high-quality paired reads, and clonotypes were defined as unique nucleotide sequences. Clonotypes were aligned to IMGT TRBV, TRBD and TRBJ reference segments using MiTCR v1.1. Only V-J combinations with frequency above 0.0001, covering 99.2% of repertoires, were analysed. A TCS score was defined as the ratio of F50 (clonal expansion) to E x V (chaos), with BLOSUM62-based TCRdist applied between CDR3 peptides within each V-J. Welch's t-statistics and random forest reduced 500 to 650 V-J features to around 14, which were used in a naive Bayes classifier (R e1071). No statistical method was used to set the sample size in advance, and investigators knew the group allocation. According to the paper, TCR Vbeta CDR3 sequencing was carried out on roughly 130 peripheral blood samples, which came from more than 40 ophthalmopathy, 80 or so hyperthyroidism and roughly 17 progressor patients.

The material sequenced was peripheral blood mononuclear cells (PBMCs), taken at new diagnosis, from a patient treated with antithyroid drugs. The receptor was derived from a woman aged 35-65 years with Graves disease. Donor details come from another sample of the same person, matched by shared clones. Recombination connected TRBV4-1 to TRBJ2-5; the D gene is unclear. This receptor carries the CDR3 CASSQETKTQYF. The nucleotide sequence is TGCGCCAGCAGCCAAGAGACGAAGACCCAGTACTTC.